The rows below give T cell receptor beta chains drawn from one sample of a study of cytomegalovirus exposure and HLA in healthy donors. Repertoires were generated with immunoSEQ multiplex PCR, while TCRdb's copy carries only in-frame clones and drops some. The data show 90,000 to 120,000 clones, 65% to 80% seen once. The sequencing input was PBMCs. The receptors derive from a woman between 40 and 50 years old in good health and CMV-seronegative. The CDR3 runs from the conserved cysteine through the conserved F or W. A D gene is named only where the DNA matches it firmly. Rows may omit the clone size; those that give it use once, few, many or a size class.

j_gene: TRBJ1-2; d_gene: NA; abundance: once; v_gene: TRBV4-2; CDR3aa: CASSQDIYGYTF; CDR3nt: TGTGCCAGCAGCCAAGACATCTATGGCTACACCTTC
j_gene: TRBJ2-4; d_gene: NA; abundance: NA; v_gene: TRBV5-8; CDR3aa: CASSLTGPNIQYF; CDR3nt: TGTGCCAGCAGCTTAACAGGCCCAAACATTCAGTACTTC
j_gene: TRBJ2-3; d_gene: NA; abundance: NA; v_gene: TRBV5-4; CDR3aa: CASSLGQADTQYF; CDR3nt: TGTGCCAGCAGCTTGGGCCAGGCAGATACGCAGTATTTT
j_gene: TRBJ1-1; d_gene: TRBD1; abundance: NA; v_gene: TRBV6-1; CDR3aa: CASSSRTGDTEAFF; CDR3nt: TGTGCCAGCAGTTCGCGTACAGGGGACACTGAAGCTTTCTTT
j_gene: TRBJ2-1; d_gene: NA; abundance: NA; v_gene: TRBV10-3; CDR3aa: CAISEPLKGGGDEQFF; CDR3nt: TGTGCCATCAGTGAACCGTTGAAGGGGGGGGGTGATGAGCAGTTCTTC
j_gene: TRBJ2-2; d_gene: NA; abundance: NA; v_gene: TRBV30; CDR3aa: CAWSPPTRDAGELFF; CDR3nt: TGTGCCTGGAGTCCGCCGACTAGAGATGCCGGGGAGCTGTTTTTT
j_gene: TRBJ2-2; d_gene: NA; abundance: NA; v_gene: TRBV4-1; CDR3aa: CASSQDPGIIFTGELFF; CDR3nt: TGCGCCAGCAGCCAAGACCCGGGGATAATTTTCACCGGGGAGCTGTTTTTT
j_gene: TRBJ2-1; d_gene: NA; abundance: few; v_gene: TRBV7-9; CDR3aa: CASSSGRGYSYNEQFF; CDR3nt: TGTGCCAGCAGCTCGGGTCGAGGTTACTCCTACAATGAGCAGTTCTTC
j_gene: TRBJ2-7; d_gene: NA; abundance: NA; v_gene: TRBV7-2; CDR3aa: CASSSWTDRYEQYF; CDR3nt: TGTGCCAGCAGCTCCTGGACAGACCGCTACGAGCAGTACTTC
j_gene: TRBJ2-1; d_gene: TRBD2; abundance: NA; v_gene: TRBV9; CDR3aa: CASSPRDYHTEQFF; CDR3nt: TGTGCCAGCAGCCCCCGGGACTACCACACTGAGCAGTTCTTC
j_gene: TRBJ2-3; d_gene: NA; abundance: NA; v_gene: TRBV18; CDR3aa: CASSLPSTDTQYF; CDR3nt: TGTGCCAGCTCGCTACCTAGCACAGATACGCAGTATTTT
j_gene: TRBJ2-3; d_gene: NA; abundance: NA; v_gene: TRBV9; CDR3aa: CASSPSGGLTDTQYF; CDR3nt: TGTGCCAGCAGCCCTTCGGGCGGACTCACAGATACGCAGTATTTT
j_gene: TRBJ1-1; d_gene: NA; abundance: NA; v_gene: TRBV11-3; CDR3aa: CASSLERDTEAFF; CDR3nt: TGTGCCAGCAGCTTAGAGAGGGACACTGAAGCTTTCTTT
j_gene: TRBJ1-2; d_gene: NA; abundance: NA; v_gene: TRBV9; CDR3aa: CASGQGSGGNYGYTF; CDR3nt: TGTGCCAGCGGGCAGGGCTCTGGTGGAAACTATGGCTACACCTTC
j_gene: TRBJ2-7; d_gene: TRBD1; abundance: NA; v_gene: TRBV28; CDR3aa: CASSPTGGKYEQYF; CDR3nt: TGTGCCAGCAGCCCGACAGGGGGCAAATACGAGCAGTACTTC
j_gene: TRBJ2-1; d_gene: TRBD2; abundance: NA; v_gene: TRBV6-6; CDR3aa: CASSYAGRAKGEQFF; CDR3nt: TGTGCCAGCAGTTACGCCGGGAGGGCCAAAGGTGAGCAGTTCTTC
j_gene: TRBJ2-5; d_gene: TRBD1; abundance: few; v_gene: TRBV7-9; CDR3aa: CASSLAVGQGAGETQYF; CDR3nt: TGTGCCAGCAGCTTAGCGGTAGGACAGGGGGCCGGGGAGACCCAGTACTTC
j_gene: TRBJ2-7; d_gene: TRBD1; abundance: NA; v_gene: TRBV4-2; CDR3aa: CASSRQATPGQGNEQYF; CDR3nt: TGTGCCAGCAGCCGACAAGCAACCCCGGGACAGGGGAACGAGCAGTACTTC
j_gene: TRBJ2-2; d_gene: NA; abundance: NA; v_gene: TRBV20-1; CDR3aa: CSAINTGELFF; CDR3nt: TGCAGTGCAATAAACACCGGGGAGCTGTTTTTT
j_gene: TRBJ2-2; d_gene: TRBD1; abundance: NA; v_gene: TRBV10-3; CDR3aa: CAISAGGGGTGELFF; CDR3nt: TGTGCCATCAGTGCAGGGGGTGGAGGCACCGGGGAGCTGTTTTTT
j_gene: TRBJ1-5; d_gene: TRBD1; abundance: NA; v_gene: TRBV7-8; CDR3aa: CASSQGGDQPQHF; CDR3nt: TGTGCCAGCAGCCAAGGGGGCGATCAGCCCCAGCATTTT
j_gene: TRBJ2-1; d_gene: NA; abundance: NA; v_gene: TRBV19; CDR3aa: CASSITAEGKQFF; CDR3nt: TGTGCCAGTAGTATAACGGCCGAGGGAAAGCAGTTCTTC
j_gene: TRBJ1-1; d_gene: NA; abundance: NA; v_gene: TRBV5-6; CDR3aa: CASYRQAEAFF; CDR3nt: TGTGCCAGCTACCGGCAGGCTGAAGCTTTCTTT
j_gene: TRBJ2-3; d_gene: NA; abundance: NA; v_gene: TRBV25-1; CDR3aa: CASRVTSTDTQYF; CDR3nt: TGTGCCAGCAGGGTCACTAGCACAGATACGCAGTATTTT
j_gene: TRBJ2-7; d_gene: TRBD2; abundance: NA; v_gene: TRBV11-2; CDR3aa: CAGGTSGSYEQYF; CDR3nt: TGTGCCGGGGGAACTAGCGGCTCCTACGAGCAGTACTTC
j_gene: TRBJ1-2; d_gene: TRBD1; abundance: NA; v_gene: TRBV7-8; CDR3aa: CASSLGPGTVNYGYTF; CDR3nt: TGTGCCAGCAGCTTAGGCCCCGGGACAGTTAACTATGGCTACACCTTC